The text below deals with one T cell receptor (beta chain). These data are taken from a study of blood T cell repertoires in COVID-19. Under the authors' procedure: The authors estimated nucleated cell counts from reference gene primer amplification. Clones were read by immunoSEQ multiplex PCR, and TCRdb kept only the in-frame ones, dropping some. The V and J calls and clone size come from that table; D and trimming were worked out from the DNA. The repertoire holds about 190,000 clones, with 85% to 90% as singletons. This CDR3 region has 14 residues. CDR1 and CDR2 (germline): MNHEY, SMNVEV (reference sequence). V dropped 5 bases and J dropped 2 bases, with 9 bases sitting between them.

The sample taken for sequencing was peripheral blood. This chain uses TRBV27 with TRBJ2-2, with TRBD2 as a possible D gene (5 bases). This receptor was identified in a middle-aged man with active or convalescent COVID-19. The CDR3 spells CASSPGLNTGELFF. The CDR3 bases are TGTGCCAGCAGTCCCGGACTTAACACCGGGGAGCTGTTTTTT.